The clone carrying this TCR beta chain was recorded many times. What it binds is unknown. The entry originates in a study of response to subunit inactivated influenza vaccine. Findings and limits, study-wide: The authors offered the suggestion that each seasonal influenza vaccination recruits few new T cells.

Germline loops: CDR1 MGHRA, CDR2 YSYEKL. The V end lost 1 base, the J end lost 13 bases, and 8 bases lay between the germline ends. The CDR3 consists of 12 residues. TCRdb reanalysed the RT-PCR reads using MiXCR and keeps one entry per CDR3 protein. The data contain approximately 530,000 distinct CDR3 sequences, 7.6% of them singletons. This TCR derives from a man aged 50-75 years who received an inactivated influenza vaccine. The starting material was PBMCs from blood, obtained less than 30 months after vaccination. The genes are TRBV4-1 and TRBJ1-6, with D unclear. CDR3 DNA sequence: TGCGCCAGCAGCCAAGGCCTCTGGCCCCTCCACTTT. Encoded protein: CASSQGLWPLHF.